This TCR beta chain comes out of a study of control samples from healthy donors and cancer patients. This clone was found once. Here immunoSEQ multiplex PCR was the method, and the copy in TCRdb shows in-frame clones only, minus some. The sample consists of approximately 150,000 clones, about 93% of them appearing once. This TCR was recovered from a woman aged 25 to 45 in good health. The sequenced sample consisted of blood.

The CDR3 sequence is CASSQLAGGNTGELFF. CDR3 nucleotide sequence: TGTGCCAGCAGTCAACTAGCGGGAGGGAACACCGGGGAGCTGTTTTTT. The chain combines TRBV6-4 with TRBJ2-2; 12 bases align to TRBD2. CDR3 length: 16 residues. Germline-derived CDR1 and CDR2 are MRHNA and SNTAGT. J lost 1 base, V lost 5 bases, and 2 bases had no gene match.